The 5 T cell receptor beta chains in this list originate from one sample, sequenced in a study of technical replicates of blood from a few donors. The repertoire was sequenced with immunoSEQ multiplex PCR; TCRdb's copy has only in-frame clones and lacks some. The table shows just over 95,000 clones, with 95% occurring only once. Material for sequencing was T cells isolated from PBMCs. The receptors derive from a human donor in good health.

The chain uses TRBV9 and TRBJ1-3; D uncertain. Germline V gives CDR1 SGDLS, CDR2 YYNGEE. This CDR3 spans 16 amino acids. Trimming removed 0 bases from V and 4 bases from J, with 14 bases in between. The CDR3 region is CASSVGSPEWGNTIYF. In DNA form, the CDR3 reads TGTGCCAGCAGCGTAGGTTCACCGGAGTGGGGAAACACCATATATTTT.

The V gene is TRBV29-1, the J gene TRBJ2-5, with 14 bases lining up with TRBD2. Germline CDR1 reads SQVTM; CDR2 reads ANQGSEA. J lost 3 bases, V lost 6 bases, and 3 bases had no gene match. The CDR3 is 14 residues long. CDR3 in DNA: TGCAGCGTCCTGGGACTAGCGGGAGAAGAGACCCAGTACTTC. The encoded protein is CSVLGLAGEETQYF.

This chain uses TRBV5-1 with TRBJ1-3, with a tentative D call TRBD1 (6 bases). Trimming cost V 3 bases and J 1 base, with 8 bases left between them. There are 14 residues in the CDR3. Germline CDR1 and CDR2: SGHRS and YFSETQ. CDR3: CASSWGPSGNTIYF. Here the CDR3 DNA reads TGCGCCAGCAGCTGGGGGCCATCTGGAAACACCATATATTTT.

V is TRBV2 and J is TRBJ2-7; 9 bases align to TRBD2. Germline CDR1 and CDR2: SNHLY and FYNNEI. The CDR3 sequence is 16 residues long. Trimming cost V 4 bases and J 4 bases; bases outside gene matches: 11. CDR3 residues: CASSVVGGRDGYEQYF. The CDR3 region has the DNA TGTGCCAGCAGTGTAGTTGGCGGGAGGGACGGATACGAGCAGTACTTC.

The chain links TRBV15 to TRBJ2-2; D uncertain. Per the germline V gene, CDR1 is LNHNV and CDR2 is YYDKDF (reference sequence). The V and J ends lost 5 bases and 0 bases respectively, with 7 bases between them. This CDR3 has 14 residues. CDR3 DNA: TGTGCCACCAGCGTTCAGGCGAACACCGGGGAGCTGTTTTTT. This encodes CATSVQANTGELFF.